One sample yielded the 16 T cell receptor beta chains listed below, sequenced in a study of blood T cell repertoires in COVID-19. Produced via immunoSEQ multiplex PCR; TCRdb's table is partial and in-frame only. Of a few hundred thousand clones in the sample, more than 85% were seen once. Sample: PBMCs or T cells enriched from blood (not recorded which). The receptors were gathered from a woman aged 25 to 39 who had recovered from COVID-19.

The chain recombines TRBV11-3 with TRBJ2-7, with 14 bases fitting TRBD2. V lost 5 bases, J lost 7 bases, and 10 bases stayed unmatched. This CDR3 comprises 16 residues. The germline CDR1 and CDR2 sequences are SGHNT and YENEEA. The CDR3 nucleotides read TGTGCCAGCAGCCCGGGGACTAGCGGGGGCGGTAGGGAGCAGTACTTC. Translated: CASSPGTSGGGREQYF. The variable domain in full, completed from reference TRBV11-3 and TRBJ2-7, reads EAGVVQSPRYKIIEKKQPVAFWCNPISGHNTLYWYLQNLGQGPELLIRYENEEAVDDSQLPKDRFSAERLKGVDSTLKIQPAELGDSAVYLCASSPGTSGGGREQYFGPGTRLTVT.

This CDR3 reads CAGRTSGRDTQYF. The CDR3 coding sequence is TGTGCCGGAAGGACTAGCGGGCGAGATACGCAGTATTTT. The V gene is TRBV7-9, the J gene TRBJ2-3; 11 bases map to TRBD2. Germline CDR1 and CDR2: SEHNR and FQNEAQ (reference sequence). Trimming took 11 bases from V and 5 from J; bases not matched to a gene: 6. CDR3 length equals 13 residues.

The rearrangement joins TRBV5-4 to TRBJ2-5; 9 bases match TRBD2. V gave up 4 bases and J gave up 5 bases; unmatched junction bases: 15. The CDR3 sequence is 17 residues long. Germline V CDR1 and CDR2: SGHNT, YYREEE (reference sequence). In DNA, the CDR3 is TGTGCCAGCAGCCAGTCCGGGGCGGGAGGGCCATTGGAGACCCAGTACTTC. Its protein product is CASSQSGAGGPLETQYF.

The V and J genes are TRBV20-1 and TRBJ2-1; 11 bases are a match to TRBD2. The J segment lost 5 bases and the V segment lost 3 bases, leaving 6 bases of the junction unmatched. CDR3 length equals 15 residues. Germline loops: CDR1 DFQATT, CDR2 SNEGSKA (reference sequence). CDR3 DNA: TGCAGTGCTAGTGGGAGACTAGCGGGGAACAATGAGCAGTTCTTC. It yields the protein CSASGRLAGNNEQFF.

The gene calls are TRBV4-1 and TRBJ2-2, with a possible D match to TRBD2 (6 bases). This CDR3 region has 17 residues. CDR1 is MGHRA and CDR2 is YSYEKL in the germline V gene. Trimming took off 3 bases at V and 0 bases at J, with 14 bases between the two ends. Here the CDR3 DNA reads TGCGCCAGCAGCCAGGGCCTGCGGGGCCCGAACACCGGGGAGCTGTTTTTT. Residues: CASSQGLRGPNTGELFF.

The chain recombines TRBV5-1 with TRBJ2-7; TRBD1 matches 9 bases. The length of the CDR3 is 16 residues. In germline, CDR1 is SGHRS, CDR2 YFSETQ. V lost 0 bases to trimming and J lost 5 bases; unmatched junction nucleotides: 9. The CDR3 bases are TGCGCCAGCAGCTTGGACGCGGGACAGGGAGTCCACGAGCAGTACTTC. It encodes CASSLDAGQGVHEQYF.

This clone was detected a few times. The CDR3 reads CASSTAPGGREQFF. CDR3 bases: TGTGCCAGCAGCACCGCCCCCGGGGGACGGGAGCAGTTCTTC. This chain links TRBV5-4 with TRBJ2-1; a possible D gene is TRBD2 (6 bases). Germline assignment: CDR1 SGHNT and CDR2 YYREEE (reference sequence). This CDR3 is built from 14 residues. Trimming pared 4 bases from V and 10 bases from J, leaving 18 bases between.

This rearrangement joins TRBV19 to TRBJ2-2, with 8 bases identical to TRBD2. Germline CDR1 is LNHDA and CDR2 is SQIVND (reference sequence). Trimming removed 6 bases from V and 0 bases from J; junction bases left unmatched: 3. The CDR3 has 15 residues. The CDR3 nucleotides read TGTGCCAGTAGCCCTAGCGGGTCGAACACCGGGGAGCTGTTTTTT. Its protein is CASSPSGSNTGELFF. Using reference TRBV19 and TRBJ2-2 for the parts outside the CDR3, the full variable domain is DGGITQSPKYLFRKEGQNVTLSCEQNLNHDAMYWYRQDPGQGLRLIYYSQIVNDFQKGDIAEGYSVSREKKESFPLTVTSAQKNPTAFYLCASSPSGSNTGELFFGEGSRLTVL.

The genes are TRBV25-1 and TRBJ1-6; possibly TRBD1 for D (5 bases). The V end was cut by 7 bases, the J end by 8 bases, with 12 bases between. Germline V gives CDR1 MGHDK, CDR2 SYGVNS. This CDR3 contains 13 residues. The CDR3 spells CASMGGIDSPLHF. The CDR3 nucleotides read TGTGCCAGCATGGGGGGGATAGATTCACCCCTCCACTTT.

This clone is a singleton in its sample. The rearrangement uses TRBV11-2 and TRBJ1-3, with TRBD1 matching 7 bases. The CDR3 runs to 15 residues. Germline V CDR1 and CDR2: SGHAT, FQNNGV. V was pared by 5 bases and J by 0 bases, with 4 bases of the junction left unmatched. CDR3 region: CASSPGGISGNTIYF. CDR3 sequence (DNA): TGTGCCAGCAGCCCAGGGGGTATCTCTGGAAACACCATATATTTT.

The chain joins TRBV28 to TRBJ2-6; TRBD1 agrees at 7 bases. CDR3 length equals 14 residues. Germline V gene lookup returns CDR1 MDHEN and CDR2 SYDVKM. J was trimmed by 3 bases and V by 5 bases; bases with no gene match: 1. The CDR3, as DNA: TGTGCCAGCAGTACAGGGGATGGGGCCAACGTCCTGACTTTC. It is translated as CASSTGDGANVLTF.

A word on this clone: The same CDR3 is also encoded by other DNA sequences in this sample. This chain links TRBV19 with TRBJ2-3; D unclear. The CDR3 has 11 amino acids. Germline CDR1 reads LNHDA; CDR2 reads SQIVND (reference sequence). V was pared by 3 bases and J by 6 bases, with 4 bases between. In nucleotides, the CDR3 is TGTGCCAGTAGTATTTCGGATACGCAGTATTTT. It is translated as CASSISDTQYF.

The V gene is TRBV15, the J gene TRBJ2-5, with TRBD2 identical over 8 bases. Germline V CDR1 and CDR2: LNHNV, YYDKDF (reference sequence). After removal of 8 bases from V and 0 bases from J, the junction contained 14 bases not matched to a gene. The CDR3 is 17 amino acids. Here the CDR3 reads CATQRRAGGNYQETQYF. For the CDR3, the DNA is TGTGCCACCCAACGAAGGGCGGGAGGCAACTACCAAGAGACCCAGTACTTC.

This rearrangement joins TRBV27 to TRBJ2-1, with D perhaps matching TRBD2 (5 bases). This CDR3 contains 13 residues. From germline, CDR1 is MNHEY and CDR2 SMNVEV (reference sequence). With 0 bases removed from V and 12 bases from J, the gap between germline ends came to 12 bases. CDR3 region: CASSLSTRLVQFF. Here the CDR3 DNA reads TGTGCCAGCAGTTTATCCACTAGATTGGTGCAGTTCTTC.

CDR3 region: CSVTGLKLGNEQFF. CDR3 coding DNA: TGCAGCGTTACGGGACTCAAACTAGGGAATGAGCAGTTCTTC. The chain has TRBV29-1 and TRBJ2-1; a possible D gene is TRBD2 (6 bases). From germline, CDR1 is SQVTM and CDR2 ANQGSEA. V shed 5 bases and J shed 7 bases, with 18 bases lying between them. This CDR3 region has 14 residues.

The chain uses TRBV7-2 and TRBJ1-2; 9 nucleotides match TRBD1. V trimming: 5 bases; J trimming: 0 bases; junction bases outside the gene matches: 10. The CDR3 sequence is 17 residues long. Looked up from germline, CDR1 is SGHTA and CDR2 is FQGNSA. CDR3 coding DNA: TGTGCCAGCAGCCCGGACAGGGGTCCCTCTCCTAACTATGGCTACACCTTC. As protein: CASSPDRGPSPNYGYTF.